A selection of T cell receptor beta chains follows, all from one sample in a study of cytomegalovirus exposure and HLA in healthy donors. Sequencing used immunoSEQ multiplex PCR; TCRdb keeps in-frame clones, though not all of them. In the table there are about 99,000 clones, 75% to 80% of which are singletons. Sequencing was performed on PBMCs. These TCRs come from a man aged 55-75 years in good health and CMV-seropositive. CDR3s leave out the opening cysteine and the closing phenylalanine or tryptophan. A clone size is listed for some rows: how often the clone was seen (once, few, many), or a class if it is expanded.

j_call | v_call | clone_size | cdr3_aa
TRBJ2-1 | TRBV5-8 | . | ASSLQGRYEQF
TRBJ2-1 | TRBV19 | . | ASSIEVSGAYEQF
TRBJ1-1 | TRBV5-1 | . | ASRREVNTEAF
TRBJ2-2 | TRBV9 | . | ASSVGGGGTTGELF
TRBJ1-6 | TRBV28 | . | ASSGSSYNSPLH
TRBJ1-1 | TRBV5-1 | few | ASTLDSVTEAF
TRBJ2-5 | TRBV7-6 | . | ASSLGTGGPETQY
TRBJ1-2 | TRBV10-3 | . | AISESEGTNGYT
TRBJ1-6 | TRBV7-3 | . | ASSSGQPDSPLH
TRBJ1-2 | TRBV19 | . | ASSQPGQGIRGYT
TRBJ2-3 | TRBV7-2 | . | ASSLVLGSSTDTQY
TRBJ1-5 | TRBV5-1 | few | ASSAGQGNQPQH
TRBJ2-3 | TRBV5-1 | . | ASRVGLDGITDTQY
TRBJ1-1 | TRBV4-2 | few | ASSREISGGSEAF
TRBJ2-1 | TRBV5-1 | . | ASSYYGGEPYNEQF
TRBJ2-5 | TRBV30 | . | AWTGGQETQY
TRBJ1-1 | TRBV6-5 | . | ASSYSGGTEAF
TRBJ2-6 | TRBV5-6 | few | ASSTGTSGANVLT
TRBJ1-3 | TRBV6-1 | . | ASSEGGGAGNTIY
TRBJ2-5 | TRBV29-1 | . | SVEDLPGETQY
TRBJ1-2 | TRBV9 | . | ASSVGQYGYT
TRBJ2-3 | TRBV6-5 | . | ASSYGESRYTDTQY
TRBJ1-1 | TRBV5-1 | once | ASSPGGSGTEAF
. | TRBV6-5 | . | ASGGRGYEQY
TRBJ1-1 | TRBV7-9 | . | SSSSRQGDTEAF
TRBJ2-2 | TRBV11-3 | . | ASSPRGGANTGELF
TRBJ2-3 | TRBV7-9 | . | SSSLAGQGTDTQY
TRBJ2-3 | TRBV7-3 | . | ASSLAGGDGDTQY
TRBJ1-1 | TRBV10-2 | few | ASSNPTGAEAF
TRBJ1-6 | TRBV6-6 | . | ASSYSTRSPLH
TRBJ2-5 | TRBV5-4 | once | ASSQRLAGEETQY
TRBJ1-1 | TRBV7-3 | . | ASSLTGGGFTEAF
TRBJ1-6 | TRBV4-3 | . | ASSQDGGGGDSPLH
TRBJ1-1 | TRBV6-1 | few | ASSEGTAVNTEAF
TRBJ2-7 | TRBV6-1 | . | ASSESGLVIHEQY
TRBJ1-2 | TRBV10-3 | . | AIGTGASGGYT
TRBJ2-1 | TRBV28 | . | ASSLIPGGRDEQF
TRBJ2-1 | TRBV7-3 | . | ASSLRKDRINEQF
TRBJ1-2 | TRBV7-2 | few | ASSLQGNYGYT
TRBJ1-5 | TRBV30 | . | AWSSGIDQPQH
. | TRBV30 | . | AWSGGDEQY
TRBJ1-1 | TRBV18 | . | ASSPGQDTEAF
. | TRBV28 | . | ASSTVFGYGEQY
TRBJ1-2 | TRBV6-1 | . | ASSGPRDRNIANYGYT
TRBJ1-2 | TRBV6-5 | . | ASRGGVNGYT
TRBJ2-1 | TRBV4-2 | . | ASSQEGAGYNEQF
TRBJ2-2 | TRBV19 | . | ASSDTPGPRVWAGELF
TRBJ2-5 | TRBV15 | . | ATSRRGGWETQY
TRBJ2-3 | TRBV30 | . | AWSLAGNTDTQY